The text below deals with one TCR beta chain. As originally analysed: From reference gene primer amplification, estimates of nucleated cell counts were derived. This table comes from immunoSEQ multiplex PCR, and its TCRdb copy is limited to in-frame clones, with some not included. V and J calls and clone size are given by that table; D and trimming were obtained from the DNA. The top ten hold about 2.3% of the sample, which has 300,000 to 450,000 clones, roughly 86% seen once. This sample was taken from a study of blood T cell repertoires in COVID-19. Study as a whole: Material from acute and convalescent COVID-19 was sourced from the United States, Italy and Spain. T cells, B-cell-depleted T cells, or PBMCs supplied cDNA or gDNA.

Enrollment of patients from Seattle took place during active infection, with longitudinal follow-up. The source of this sequence is a woman aged 55-75 years with COVID-19, enrolled during active disease. The material sequenced was peripheral blood.

The chain's CDR3 is CASSLAPSTVETQYF. The CDR3 bases are TGCGCCAGCAGCTTGGCCCCATCTACGGTGGAGACCCAGTACTTC. V gene TRBV5-1 combines with J gene TRBJ2-5; D unresolved. The CDR3 is 15 amino acids. The V and J ends lost 0 bases and 5 bases respectively, with 14 bases between them. In germline, CDR1 is SGHRS, CDR2 YFSETQ.